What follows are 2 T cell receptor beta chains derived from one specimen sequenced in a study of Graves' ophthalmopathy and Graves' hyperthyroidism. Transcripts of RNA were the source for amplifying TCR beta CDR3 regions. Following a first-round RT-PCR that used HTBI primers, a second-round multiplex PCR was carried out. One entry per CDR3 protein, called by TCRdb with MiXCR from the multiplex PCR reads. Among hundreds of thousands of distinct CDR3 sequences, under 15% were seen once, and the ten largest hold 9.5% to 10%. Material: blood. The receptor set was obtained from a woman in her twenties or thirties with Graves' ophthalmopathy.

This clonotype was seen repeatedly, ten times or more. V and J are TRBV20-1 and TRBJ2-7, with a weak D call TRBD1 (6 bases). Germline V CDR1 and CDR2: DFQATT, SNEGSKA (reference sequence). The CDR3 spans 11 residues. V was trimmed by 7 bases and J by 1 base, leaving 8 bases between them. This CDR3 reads CSGDRSYEQYF. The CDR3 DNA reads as TGCAGTGGAGACAGGTCCTACGAGCAGTACTTC.

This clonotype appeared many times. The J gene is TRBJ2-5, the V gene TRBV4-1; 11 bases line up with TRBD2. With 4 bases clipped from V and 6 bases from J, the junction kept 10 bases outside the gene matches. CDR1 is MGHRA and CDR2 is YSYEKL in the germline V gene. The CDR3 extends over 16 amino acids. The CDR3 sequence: CASSPPTSGDSKTQYF. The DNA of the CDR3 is TGCGCCAGCAGCCCACCGACTAGCGGGGACTCGAAGACCCAGTACTTC.